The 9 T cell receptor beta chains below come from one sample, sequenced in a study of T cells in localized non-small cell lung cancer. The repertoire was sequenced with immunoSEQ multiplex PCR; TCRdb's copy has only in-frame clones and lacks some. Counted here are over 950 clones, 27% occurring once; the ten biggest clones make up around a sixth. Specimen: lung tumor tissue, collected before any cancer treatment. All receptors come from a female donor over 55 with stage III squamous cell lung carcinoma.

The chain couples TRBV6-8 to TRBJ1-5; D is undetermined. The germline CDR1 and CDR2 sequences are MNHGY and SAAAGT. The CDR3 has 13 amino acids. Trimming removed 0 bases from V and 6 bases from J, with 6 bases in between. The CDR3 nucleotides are TGTGCCAGCAGTTACTCGAACGCTCAGCCCCAGCATTTT. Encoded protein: CASSYSNAQPQHF.

CDR3 DNA sequence: TGTGCCAGCGCCCCCGGGGGTTCGGAGACCCAGTACTTC. Translated, it gives CASAPGGSETQYF. The chain carries TRBV6-4 and TRBJ2-5; weak D call: TRBD2 (6 bases). Trimming pared 8 bases from V and 5 bases from J, leaving 15 bases between. This CDR3 has 13 amino acids. Germline CDR1 MRHNA, CDR2 SNTAGT.

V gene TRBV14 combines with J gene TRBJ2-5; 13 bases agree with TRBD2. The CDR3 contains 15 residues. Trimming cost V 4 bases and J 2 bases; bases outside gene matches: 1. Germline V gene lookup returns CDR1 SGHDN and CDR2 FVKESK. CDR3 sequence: CASSPGLAGQETQYF. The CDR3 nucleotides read TGTGCCAGCAGCCCGGGACTAGCGGGACAAGAGACCCAGTACTTC.

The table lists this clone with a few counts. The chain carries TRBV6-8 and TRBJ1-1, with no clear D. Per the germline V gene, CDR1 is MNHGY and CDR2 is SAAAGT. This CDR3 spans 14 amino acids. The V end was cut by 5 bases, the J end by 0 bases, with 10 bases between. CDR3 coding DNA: TGTGCCAGCAGTGTAGTAAGGATGAACACTGAAGCTTTCTTT. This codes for CASSVVRMNTEAFF.

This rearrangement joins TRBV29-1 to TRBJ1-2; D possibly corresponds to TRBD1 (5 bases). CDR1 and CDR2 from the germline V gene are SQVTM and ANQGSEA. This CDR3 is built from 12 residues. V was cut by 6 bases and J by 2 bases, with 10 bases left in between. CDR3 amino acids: CSVETDNYGYTF. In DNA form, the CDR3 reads TGCAGCGTCGAGACAGACAACTATGGCTACACCTTC.

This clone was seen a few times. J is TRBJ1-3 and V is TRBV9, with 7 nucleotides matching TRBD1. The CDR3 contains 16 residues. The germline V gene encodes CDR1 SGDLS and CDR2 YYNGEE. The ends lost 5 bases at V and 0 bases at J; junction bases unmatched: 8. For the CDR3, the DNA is TGTGCCAGCAGTCAGACCGGGACAGCCTCTGGAAACACCATATATTTT. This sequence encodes CASSQTGTASGNTIYF.

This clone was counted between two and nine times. The CDR3 loop is CASSFTSNEQFF. As DNA, the CDR3 is TGTGCCAGCAGTTTTACGTCCAATGAGCAGTTCTTC. The gene calls are TRBV6-8 and TRBJ2-1; no clear D gene. CDR3 length equals 12 residues. Trimming cost V 4 bases and J 6 bases, with 7 bases left between them. Germline values: CDR1 MNHGY, CDR2 SAAAGT.

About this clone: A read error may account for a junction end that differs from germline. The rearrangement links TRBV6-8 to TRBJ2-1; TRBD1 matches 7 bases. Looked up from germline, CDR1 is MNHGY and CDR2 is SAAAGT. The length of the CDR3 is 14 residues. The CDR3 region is CAISGQVNGNEQFF. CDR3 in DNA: TGTGCCATCAGTGGACAGGTAAACGGCAATGAGCAGTTCTTC.

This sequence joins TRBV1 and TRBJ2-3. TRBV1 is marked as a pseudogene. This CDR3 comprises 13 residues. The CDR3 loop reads CASSQHPTDTQYF. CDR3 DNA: TGCGCCAGCAGCCAGCACCCTACAGATACGCAGTATTTT.